Listed below are T cell receptor beta chains from one sample, sequenced in a study of shared clonotypes between healthy human individuals. Using immunoSEQ multiplex PCR, the repertoire was profiled, and TCRdb retains in-frame clones only, with some absent. The repertoire has more than 400,000 clones, about 96% of them found once; the top ten carry approximately 0.06%. What was sequenced was naive CD4+ T cells sorted from blood. These receptors came from a woman aged 25 to 39 in good health. Both conserved end residues are part of each CDR3. D genes are given only for firm matches. Size tells how often a clone was seen (once, few, many) or the class of an expanded clone, and some rows leave it out.

cdr3_aa	cdr3_nt	j_call	d_call	v_call	cdr3_length	clone_size
CASSLQGPSGNTIYF	TGTGCCAGCAGTTTACAGGGCCCCTCTGGAAACACCATATATTTT	TRBJ1-3	.	TRBV28	15	.
CASSDQGGSPRGHQPQHF	TGTGCCAGCTCAGACCAAGGAGGAAGCCCCAGGGGGCATCAGCCCCAGCATTTT	TRBJ1-5	TRBD1	TRBV18	18	.
CASSQDPSYTGVDYMNTEAFF	TGCGCCAGCAGCCAAGATCCGAGCTATACAGGGGTTGATTACATGAACACTGAAGCTTTCTTT	TRBJ1-1	TRBD1	TRBV4-1	21	.
CASSRVWEGSPTRNQPQHF	TGTGCCAGCAGCCGGGTTTGGGAGGGCAGCCCGACCCGGAATCAGCCCCAGCATTTT	TRBJ1-5	.	TRBV4-2	19	.
CASSSGAVDGYTF	TGTGCCAGCTCCTCAGGGGCTGTGGATGGCTACACCTTC	TRBJ1-2	.	TRBV6-6	13	.
CASSEAGYTGELFF	TGTGCCAGCAGTGAAGCAGGGTACACCGGGGAGCTGTTTTTT	TRBJ2-2	.	TRBV2	14	.
CASRRSGRDDEQFF	TGTGCCAGTAGACGGAGCGGGAGGGATGATGAGCAGTTCTTC	TRBJ2-1	TRBD2	TRBV19	14	.
CASSSQGAQTEAFF	TGCGCCAGCAGCTCCCAGGGGGCGCAAACTGAAGCTTTCTTT	TRBJ1-1	TRBD1	TRBV5-1	14	.
CASSGTGKPQFF	TGTGCCAGCAGCGGGACAGGGAAACCCCAGTTCTTC	TRBJ2-1	TRBD1	TRBV9	12	.
CASSPRDRGNSGNQPQHF	TGTGCCAGTAGTCCCCGGGACAGGGGGAATTCGGGCAATCAGCCCCAGCATTTT	TRBJ1-5	TRBD1	TRBV19	18	.
CASRPNRMNTEAFF	TGTGCCAGCAGGCCTAACCGGATGAACACTGAAGCTTTCTTT	TRBJ1-1	.	TRBV28	14	.
CASSGDREFGYTF	TGTGCCAGCTCAGGGGACAGAGAATTCGGCTACACCTTC	TRBJ1-2	TRBD1	TRBV18	13	few
CASSQDRATEAFF	TGTGCCAGCAGCCAAGACAGGGCCACTGAAGCTTTCTTT	TRBJ1-1	TRBD1	TRBV6-4	13	.
CASSQDSRLATQYF	TGTGCCAGCAGCCAAGACTCCCGGCTAGCGACGCAGTATTTT	TRBJ2-3	.	TRBV7-8	14	.
CASIQGGLGLGEQFF	TGTGCCAGCATCCAGGGAGGGCTAGGGTTGGGTGAGCAGTTCTTC	TRBJ2-1	TRBD2	TRBV7-2	15	.
CASSSVTDTQYF	TGTGCCAGCAGTTCAGTCACAGATACGCAGTATTTT	TRBJ2-3	.	TRBV5-4	12	.
CASSLTGRDTDTQYF	TGCGCCAGCAGCTTAACAGGGAGGGACACAGATACGCAGTATTTT	TRBJ2-3	.	TRBV5-1	15	.
CASSGTTGGTGNTIYF	TGTGCCAGCAGTGGAACGACAGGGGGCACTGGAAACACCATATATTTT	TRBJ1-3	TRBD1	TRBV2	16	.
CASSDREGETQYF	TGTGCCAGCTCAGACAGGGAGGGAGAGACCCAGTACTTC	TRBJ2-5	.	TRBV18	13	.
CASSRTGGDGYTF	TGTGCCAGCTCTCGGACAGGGGGTGATGGCTACACCTTC	TRBJ1-2	TRBD1	TRBV18	13	.
CASISHNGNEQFF	TGTGCCAGCATAAGTCATAATGGGAATGAGCAGTTCTTC	TRBJ2-1	.	TRBV2	13	once
CASSRGLAGLAYEQYF	TGCGCCAGCAGTAGGGGACTAGCGGGACTCGCCTACGAGCAGTACTTC	TRBJ2-7	TRBD2	TRBV10-2	16	.
CASSPGLAGYNEQFF	TGTGCCAGCAGCCCCGGGCTAGCGGGCTACAATGAGCAGTTCTTC	TRBJ2-1	TRBD2	TRBV11-2	15	.
CASSLTSGNTGELFF	TGTGCCAGCAGCTTGACTAGCGGAAACACCGGGGAGCTGTTTTTT	TRBJ2-2	TRBD2	TRBV11-2	15	.
CAWTAGTSVGYNEQFF	TGTGCCTGGACCGCCGGGACTAGCGTTGGCTACAATGAGCAGTTCTTC	TRBJ2-1	TRBD2	TRBV30	16	.
CASWRTGEVEQYF	TGTGCCAGCTGGCGGACAGGGGAGGTCGAGCAGTACTTC	TRBJ2-7	TRBD1	TRBV27	13	.
CASQRGTSTDTQYF	TGCGCCAGCCAGCGGGGCACTAGCACAGATACGCAGTATTTT	TRBJ2-3	TRBD2	TRBV10-2	14	.
CASSPGRPNQPQHF	TGTGCCAGCAGTCCTGGACGCCCCAATCAGCCCCAGCATTTT	TRBJ1-5	.	TRBV28	14	.
CASSNQGQGASYEQYF	TGTGCCAGTAGTAACCAAGGACAGGGGGCCTCCTACGAGCAGTACTTC	TRBJ2-7	TRBD1	TRBV19	16	.
CASSQGEVERAYGYTF	TGTGCCAGCAGCCAAGGGGAGGTTGAGCGGGCCTATGGCTACACCTTC	TRBJ1-2	.	TRBV14	16	.
CASSFGREATEAFF	TGTGCCAGCTCTTTTGGACGTGAGGCCACTGAAGCTTTCTTT	TRBJ1-1	.	TRBV18	14	.
CASSLVALATSYNEQFF	TGTGCCAGCAGCTTAGTGGCTTTAGCGACCTCCTACAATGAGCAGTTCTTC	TRBJ2-1	.	TRBV11-2	17	once
CASCPGQGNTEAFF	TGCGCCAGCTGTCCGGGACAGGGGAACACTGAAGCTTTCTTT	TRBJ1-1	TRBD1	TRBV5-1	14	.
CASSLVSLGTSNTGELFF	TGTGCCAGCAGCTTAGTTTCATTAGGGACCTCGAACACCGGGGAGCTGTTTTTT	TRBJ2-2	.	TRBV11-2	18	.
CASTGQGLAEQYF	TGTGCCAGCACCGGACAGGGGCTCGCCGAGCAGTACTTC	TRBJ2-7	TRBD1	TRBV2	13	.
CASSLRGAGYEQYF	TGTGCCAGCAGCTTGAGGGGGGCGGGCTACGAGCAGTACTTC	TRBJ2-7	.	TRBV5-6	14	.
CASSRRGGTGTDTQYF	TGTGCCAGCAGCCGGCGGGGGGGAACGGGCACAGATACGCAGTATTTT	TRBJ2-3	TRBD2	TRBV7-9	16	.
CASSLQPGTSSYNEQFF	TGTGCCAGCAGTTTGCAACCCGGGACTAGCTCCTACAATGAGCAGTTCTTC	TRBJ2-1	TRBD2	TRBV27	17	.
CASSFQGQLNTEAFF	TGTGCCAGCAGCTTCCAGGGGCAGTTGAACACTGAAGCTTTCTTT	TRBJ1-1	.	TRBV7-2	15	.
CASSYLGSYEQYF	TGTGCCAGCAGTTATTTGGGCTCCTACGAGCAGTACTTC	TRBJ2-7	.	TRBV6-5	13	.
CASKRRSDTGELFF	TGTGCCAGCAAGAGGAGGTCGGACACCGGGGAGCTGTTTTTT	TRBJ2-2	.	TRBV28	14	.
CASSQDGRESEKLFF	TGCGCCAGCAGCCAAGATGGCAGAGAGAGTGAAAAACTGTTTTTT	TRBJ1-4	.	TRBV4-1	15	.
CASTATAEDTDTQYF	TGTGCCAGCACCGCCACAGCGGAAGACACAGATACGCAGTATTTT	TRBJ2-3	.	TRBV11-3	15	.
CASSIDGAGGTEAFF	TGTGCCAGTAGTATAGATGGAGCCGGGGGAACTGAAGCTTTCTTT	TRBJ1-1	.	TRBV19	15	.
CASSQSLTGTGGEKLFF	TGCGCCAGCAGCCAGTCTTTAACCGGGACAGGGGGAGAAAAACTGTTTTTT	TRBJ1-4	TRBD1	TRBV5-1	17	.
CASKPTTMNTGELFF	TGTGCCAGCAAACCGACTACTATGAACACCGGGGAGCTGTTTTTT	TRBJ2-2	.	TRBV6-5	15	.
CASSQDRSYGYTF	TGTGCCAGCAGCCAAGACAGGTCCTATGGCTACACCTTC	TRBJ1-2	.	TRBV14	13	.
CASSPPPGDYTDTQYF	TGTGCCAGCTCACCACCACCAGGGGACTACACAGATACGCAGTATTTT	TRBJ2-3	.	TRBV18	16	once
CARSSGQMLNYEQYF	TGTGCCAGAAGTTCGGGACAGATGCTGAACTACGAGCAGTACTTC	TRBJ2-7	TRBD1	TRBV5-3	15	.
CASNQGDTGELFF	TGTGCCAGTAACCAGGGGGACACCGGGGAGCTGTTTTTT	TRBJ2-2	TRBD1	TRBV19	13	.
CATSRDDGVRETQYF	TGTGCCACCAGCAGAGATGACGGAGTTAGGGAGACCCAGTACTTC	TRBJ2-5	.	TRBV15	15	.
CASSLAGVLTGELFF	TGTGCCAGCAGCCTAGCCGGGGTACTTACGGGGGAGCTGTTTTTT	TRBJ2-2	.	TRBV6-1	15	.
CASSVGPPEKLFF	TGTGCCAGTAGTGTCGGGCCGCCTGAAAAACTGTTTTTT	TRBJ1-4	.	TRBV19	13	.
CASSQSTGYGYTF	TGCGCCAGCAGCCAGAGTACAGGGTATGGCTACACCTTC	TRBJ1-2	.	TRBV5-1	13	.
CASSVAHGFTDTQYF	TGTGCCAGCAGCGTAGCACACGGCTTCACAGATACGCAGTATTTT	TRBJ2-3	.	TRBV9	15	.
CASSLARSGELFF	TGTGCCAGCAGCTTAGCCCGAAGCGGGGAGCTGTTTTTT	TRBJ2-2	.	TRBV11-3	13	.
CASSLEGDRGYEQYF	TGTGCCAGCAGCTTGGAGGGGGACAGGGGTTACGAGCAGTACTTC	TRBJ2-7	TRBD1	TRBV5-4	15	.